Below, one T cell receptor beta chain is given with its context. Its antigen is currently unknown. Trimming took 4 bases from V and 4 from J, leaving 9 bases between them. CDR3 length: 13 residues. Germline loops: CDR1 SGHKS, CDR2 YYEKEE (reference sequence). The PCR made use of 60 Vbeta and 13 Jbeta primers. The table came from immunoSEQ multiplex PCR; TCRdb's copy has only in-frame clones and leaves some out. The data contain 120,000 or so clones, about 71% of them seen just once; the ten biggest clones take up more than 3%. These data belong to a study of cytomegalovirus exposure and HLA in healthy donors. The study, taken as a whole, reports: Later, TCR association rates were found to vary by HLA locus, highest for DRB1 and lowest for HLA-C. A link between a missense DCLRE1C variant and TCR beta V- and J-gene trimming emerged from a later analysis. Per a later analysis, HLA-associated TCR beta chains showed more clonal expansion than other, equally common TCR beta chains.

The chain has TRBV5-5 and TRBJ1-5; D gene uncertain. This TCR was sampled from a woman in her 50s in good health and CMV-seronegative. Sequencing used PBMCs. CDR3 nucleotides: TGTGCCAGCAGCCGGGAGTGGAATCAGCCCCAGCATTTT. It encodes CASSREWNQPQHF.